This TCR beta chain came from a study of regulatory T cells in long-lasting Graves disease. General study findings and limits: New patients shared about 880 public clonotypes, fewer than the approximately 3,000 shared by persistent patients.

V shed 5 bases and J shed 1 base, with 11 bases lying between them. This CDR3 has 14 residues. Germline loops: CDR1 DFQATT, CDR2 SNEGSKA (reference sequence). Stated time point: persistent/refractory GD, antithyroid drugs over 5 years with positive TRAb. From PBMCs, RNA was extracted and then used to make the TCR library. EDTA tubes held roughly 10 milliliters of peripheral blood from each patient. Sequencing libraries for TCR beta were prepared with iRepertoire HTBI primers and Arm-PCR of CDR3 regions. Original data processing: Around 59 TRBV and 13 to 15 TRBJ segments were identified across samples. One entry per CDR3 protein, called by TCRdb with MiXCR from the multiplex PCR reads. These V and J calls are TCRdb output, not the study's own analysis. The sample lists approximately 350,000 distinct CDR3 sequences; approximately 25% were seen once. This clonotype came up once. Its target is unknown.

V gene TRBV20-1 combines with J gene TRBJ2-2; D gene uncertain. The TCR sequence derives from a woman between 40 and 55 years old with Graves disease. The sequences come from peripheral blood mononuclear cells (PBMCs), collected when the disease was refractory, from a patient treated with antithyroid drugs. CDR3 DNA: TGCAGTGCTCCCACGCCTATGAACACCGGGGAGCTGTTTTTT. As protein: CSAPTPMNTGELFF.